The 20 T cell receptor beta chains reported below all come from one sample, sequenced in a study of graft-versus-host responses after intestinal transplantation. The researchers put 200,000 CFSE-labeled responder cells into plates with 200,000 irradiated, violet-dye-labeled stimulator cells. Clones were read by immunoSEQ multiplex PCR, and TCRdb kept only the in-frame ones, dropping some. The sample yields 7,000 to 10,000 clones, approximately 26% seen once. The sequencing here drew on alloreactive CD8+ T cells from a mixed lymphocyte reaction culture, taken before transplantation. Documented subset: CFSE-low proliferating T cells sorted from approximately six-day pre-transplant mixed lymphocyte reaction (GvH or HvG direction). These receptor sequences come from a human patient who was an organ donor for intestinal transplantation.

This chain uses TRBV5-4 with TRBJ2-7; 12 nucleotides line up with TRBD2. The CDR3 has 15 residues. Germline CDR1 SGHNT, CDR2 YYREEE (reference sequence). V gave up 4 bases and J gave up 5 bases; unmatched junction bases: 7. The CDR3 protein is CASSPQTSGSHEQYF. The CDR3, as DNA: TGTGCCAGCAGCCCCCAGACTAGCGGGAGCCACGAGCAGTACTTC.

This clone has more than one count but fewer than ten. One base away lies a much larger clone, so this may be a sequencing read error. The chain joins TRBV30 to TRBJ2-7, with D perhaps assigned TRBD1 or TRBD2 (6 bases each). CDR3 length equals 14 residues. Germline V gene lookup returns CDR1 GTSNPN and CDR2 SVGIG (reference sequence). V lost 1 base, J lost 6 bases, and 16 bases lay in between. CDR3 bases: TGTGCCTGGAGTGAGGGACTGGGGGCATCCGAGCAGTACTTC. The encoded protein is CAWSEGLGASEQYF.

The chain carries TRBV5-3 and TRBJ2-2; D gene ambiguous. TRBV5-3 is an open reading frame whose function is uncertain. Trimming stripped 8 bases from V and 6 bases from J, with 11 bases between. CDR3 size: 12 residues. The CDR3 coding sequence is TGTGCCAGCGGAGTCCCCTCCGGGGAGCTGTTTTTT. Translation: CASGVPSGELFF.

A remark on this clone: A read error may account for a junction end that differs from germline. V gene TRBV5-4 combines with J gene TRBJ1-2, with D unclear. In germline, CDR1 is SGHNT, CDR2 YYREEE (reference sequence). CDR3 size: 14 residues. CDR3 sequence: CASSQVGQSYGYTF. CDR3 coding DNA: TGCGCCAGCAGCCAAGTTGGGCAGAGCTATGGCTACACCTTC.

This CDR3 reads CASMGDYQETQYF. CDR3 DNA: TGTGCTAGTATGGGAGACTACCAAGAGACCCAGTACTTC. The J gene is TRBJ2-5, the V gene TRBV12-5; D possibly corresponds to TRBD2 (5 bases). Trimming stripped 8 bases from V and 0 bases from J, with 10 bases between. This CDR3 has 13 amino acids. CDR1 LGHNT and CDR2 FRNRAP come from the germline V gene.

CDR3 DNA sequence: TGCGCCAGCAGCCAAGATAGGGGGGGGGAAGAGACCCAGTACTTC. Amino acid sequence: CASSQDRGGEETQYF. J is TRBJ2-5 and V is TRBV4-1; D is possibly TRBD2 (7 bases). V was trimmed by 0 bases and J by 3 bases, leaving 11 bases between them. CDR1 and CDR2 (germline): MGHRA, YSYEKL. The CDR3 spans 15 residues.

This clone was seen more than once but under ten times. The chain recombines TRBV6-5 with TRBJ2-1; D gene unclear. Germline-derived CDR1 and CDR2 are MNHEY and SVGAGI. CDR3 length: 14 amino acids. Trimming took 0 bases from V and 4 from J, leaving 7 bases between them. The chain's CDR3 is CASSYSNGYNEQFF. The CDR3 DNA reads TGTGCCAGCAGTTACTCGAACGGGTACAATGAGCAGTTCTTC.

V usage is TRBV30 and J usage is TRBJ2-7; D perhaps matches TRBD1 (5 bases). CDR3 size: 14 residues. Germline lookup yields CDR1 GTSNPN and CDR2 SVGIG (reference sequence). Trimming stripped 2 bases from V and 2 bases from J, with 13 bases between. The CDR3 loop reads CAWSWAGPTYEQYF. Here the CDR3 DNA reads TGTGCCTGGAGTTGGGCAGGGCCAACCTACGAGCAGTACTTC.

The genes are TRBV11-2 and TRBJ2-7; D may be TRBD1 (6 bases). This CDR3 comprises 16 residues. Trimming removed 4 bases at V and 2 bases at J, with 18 bases between. The germline V gene encodes CDR1 SGHAT and CDR2 FQNNGV. CDR3 DNA sequence: TGTGCCAGCAGCTACCGACAGGCCCTCCCGACCTACGAGCAGTACTTC. This encodes CASSYRQALPTYEQYF.

The chain uses TRBV6-5 and TRBJ1-2; D gene uncertain. Germline V gene lookup returns CDR1 MNHEY and CDR2 SVGAGI. The CDR3 extends over 12 amino acids. Trimming cost V 5 bases and J 1 base, with 5 bases left between them. CDR3 amino acids: CASSVGNYGYTF. The CDR3 nucleotides are TGTGCCAGCAGTGTCGGTAACTATGGCTACACCTTC.

This clone was detected a few times. This rearrangement joins TRBV27 to TRBJ2-1; no reliable D call. Germline V CDR1 and CDR2: MNHEY, SMNVEV (reference sequence). Deletions cut 2 bases from V and 6 bases from J, with 8 bases between. The CDR3 consists of 13 residues. This CDR3 is CASSLAGPNEQFF. The DNA for the CDR3 is TGTGCCAGCAGTTTAGCCGGACCCAATGAGCAGTTCTTC.

This sequence joins TRBV7-6 and TRBJ2-3, with a tentative D call TRBD1 (6 bases). CDR3 length: 14 residues. The germline V gene has CDR1 SGHVS and CDR2 FNYEAQ. Trimming took 5 bases from V and 1 from J, leaving 10 bases between them. CDR3 in amino acids: CASSQWTGTDTQYF. CDR3 bases: TGTGCCAGCAGCCAATGGACAGGCACAGATACGCAGTATTTT.

This clone was counted only a few times. The J gene is TRBJ2-3, the V gene TRBV10-3, with 8 bases fitting TRBD2. The CDR3 runs to 16 residues. With V trimmed by 10 bases and J by 2 bases, 14 bases remained unmatched. From germline, CDR1 is ENHRY and CDR2 SYGVKD. The CDR3 protein is CASSQGLREVTDTQYF. For the CDR3, the DNA is TGTGCCAGCAGCCAGGGGTTGCGGGAGGTCACAGATACGCAGTATTTT.

This clone was detected only a few times. The chain carries TRBV10-3 and TRBJ2-5; 14 bases are shared with TRBD2. The germline V gene encodes CDR1 ENHRY and CDR2 SYGVKD. Germline trimming cut 3 bases from V and 3 bases from J; bases unmatched to any gene: 9. This CDR3 is 18 amino acids long. In DNA form, the CDR3 reads TGTGCCATCAGTGAAGGACTAGCGGGGGGCGCTTACAAAGAGACCCAGTACTTC. Translation gives CAISEGLAGGAYKETQYF.

About this clone itself: The junction does not match germline at one end; this may be a read error. This rearrangement joins TRBV5-5 to TRBJ2-4; unclear D gene. There are 17 residues in the CDR3. Germline assignment: CDR1 SGHKS and CDR2 YYEKEE (reference sequence). The CDR3 loop is CARSLGKGWVAKNIQYF. The CDR3 region has the DNA TGTGCCAGAAGCTTGGGCAAAGGATGGGTAGCCAAAAACATTCAGTACTTC.

This clone was seen more than once but under ten times. This chain joins TRBV11-1 and TRBJ2-7, with no clear D. Looked up from germline, CDR1 is SGHAT and CDR2 is FQDESV (reference sequence). Trimming shortened V by 1 base and J by 3 bases, and 13 bases separated the two germline ends. There are 15 residues in the CDR3. The CDR3 DNA is TGTGCCAGCAGCTTAGAGCCGGGCAACTACTACGAGCAGTACTTC. Translation gives CASSLEPGNYYEQYF. Full variable domain (rest looked up from reference TRBV11-1 and TRBJ2-7): EAEVAQSPRYKITEKSQAVAFWCDPISGHATLYWYRQILGQGPELLVQFQDESVVDDSQLPKDRFSAERLKGVDSTLKIQPAELGDSAMYLCASSLEPGNYYEQYFGPGTRLTVT.

This rearrangement joins TRBV11-2 to TRBJ2-3; possibly TRBD2 for D (5 bases). CDR1 and CDR2 (germline): SGHAT, FQNNGV. Trimming shortened V by 1 base and J by 4 bases, and 6 bases separated the two germline ends. The CDR3 covers 13 residues. The CDR3 loop is CASSLVGADTQYF. In DNA, the CDR3 is TGTGCCAGCAGCTTAGTCGGGGCAGATACGCAGTATTTT.

Comment on this clone: This may be a read error: a much more frequent sequence differs by one nucleotide. The J gene is TRBJ2-1, the V gene TRBV30, with 7 bases identical to TRBD2. V lost 1 base and J lost 1; bases outside the gene matches: 10. The germline V gene has CDR1 GTSNPN and CDR2 SVGIG (reference sequence). The CDR3 is 17 residues long. CDR3 residues: CAWSESSGPRSYNEQFF. The CDR3 nucleotides are TGTGCCTGGAGTGAGTCTAGCGGTCCCCGATCCTACAATGAGCAGTTCTTC.

To note about this clone: A read error is possible here, since a much larger clone lies one base away. This chain connects TRBV4-1 to TRBJ1-1; a weak D match, TRBD1 (5 bases). Trimming stripped 7 bases from V and 5 bases from J, with 14 bases between. This CDR3 is 13 amino acids long. In germline, CDR1 is MGHRA, CDR2 YSYEKL. CDR3 residues: CASKGHGITEAFF. The CDR3 DNA is TGCGCCAGCAAAGGACATGGAATTACTGAAGCTTTCTTT.

V is TRBV13 and J is TRBJ1-2, with D unclear. This CDR3 comprises 13 residues. Trimming cost V 6 bases and J 7 bases, with 15 bases left between them. Germline V CDR1 and CDR2: PRHDT, FYEKMQ (reference sequence). The CDR3 bases are TGTGCCAGCAGTTTTAGCGATTCTCCTGGCTACACCTTC. Its translation: CASSFSDSPGYTF.